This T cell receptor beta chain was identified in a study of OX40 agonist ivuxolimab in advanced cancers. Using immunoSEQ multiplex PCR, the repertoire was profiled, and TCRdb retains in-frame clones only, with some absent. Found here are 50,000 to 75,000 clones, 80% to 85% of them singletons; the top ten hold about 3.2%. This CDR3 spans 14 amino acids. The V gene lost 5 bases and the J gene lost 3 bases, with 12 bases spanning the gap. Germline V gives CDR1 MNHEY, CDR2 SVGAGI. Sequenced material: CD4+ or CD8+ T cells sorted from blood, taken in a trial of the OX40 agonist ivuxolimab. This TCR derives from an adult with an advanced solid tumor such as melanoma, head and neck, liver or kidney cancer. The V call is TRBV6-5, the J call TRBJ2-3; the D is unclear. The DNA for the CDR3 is TGTGCCAGCAGTGTTCCGGACGGAACAGATACGCAGTATTTT. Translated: CASSVPDGTDTQYF.